The TCR beta chain described here comes from a study of blood T cell repertoires in COVID-19 (dated by TCRdb to about 2020). With regard to the full study: Collaborator samples came from the United States, Italy and Spain and covered acute and convalescent phases of COVID-19. The prospective study material was composed of cDNA or gDNA derived from T cells, B-cell-depleted T cells, or PBMCs. Deeply sampled blood TCRbeta repertoires from subjects exposed to, actively infected with, or recovered from COVID-19 were included in the dataset. The repertoires were released in a freely available public database intended as a resource for research on the immune response to SARS-CoV-2. The samples were drawn from the first 160 participants of the ongoing ImmuneRACE study and from 1,200 or so subjects provided by 6 global collaborators. A de-identified subject ID, COVID-19 status, age in years and sex were almost always included in the sample metadata. Where HLA class I and class II types were available, the types were taken from metadata supplied by the sample provider, not from assay-based typing.

Whole blood was collected in K2EDTA tubes by collaborating institutions according to the institutions' own protocols. Collaborator samples were shipped for TCRbeta analysis as frozen whole blood, isolated PBMCs, or DNA extracted from either sample type. CDR1 and CDR2 (SGHTA, FQGNSA) derive from the germline V gene. The junction carries 14 bases between V and J, which are trimmed by 4 bases and 6 bases respectively. The CDR3 holds 14 amino acids from the cysteine to the phenylalanine. Only CDR3 DNA remains: 42 bases, in frame from the first base. Turning to this clone: The antigen it binds to is not known. No base quality information exists; no much larger clone differs at one position.

TCRbeta CDR3 regions were amplified from genomic DNA using the immunoSEQ Assay, a bias-controlled multiplex PCR. As for the authors' bioinformatics: Within the assay, amplification of reference gene primers was used to estimate how many nucleated cells each sample contained. Sequence reads were collapsed and filtered to measure the absolute abundance of every unique TCRbeta CDR3 rearrangement. For each sample, productive Simpson clonality was calculated by taking the square root of Simpson's diversity index across productive rearrangements. The immuneACCESS repertoire file appears here via TCRdb, limited to in-frame rearrangements. These files lack a portion of the clones; in checked studies, under half of the deficit traces to unresolved V genes, and the cause of the others is not known. That table gives V, J and clone size, and the DNA gave D and trimming. In this sample the table shows tens of thousands of clones, around 68% of which occur a single time. Clones ranked in the top ten supply roughly 9.6% of the sample.

What the authors observed across the whole study: The quantity of clinical and demographic metadata differed by source and by participant and was supplied without curation.

The origin of this receptor is a woman between 65 and 79 years old with acute or convalescent COVID-19. The chain employs TRBV7-2 and TRBJ2-3; TRBD1 is a possible D gene, resting on 6 matching bases. Specimen: peripheral blood. DNA sequence: TGTGCCAGCAGCTGGGGACCAGGGGCCGATACGCAGTATTTT. Translated, it gives CASSWGPGADTQYF. The reference TRBV7-2 and TRBJ2-3 proteins fill in what lies around the CDR3, so the full variable domain reads GAGVSQSPSNKVTEKGKDVELRCDPISGHTALYWYRQSLGQGLEFLIYFQGNSAPDKSGLPSDRFSAERTGGSVSTLTIQRTQQEDSAVYLCASSWGPGADTQYFGPGTRLTVL.